This T cell receptor beta chain appears in the sequencing data of a study of cytomegalovirus exposure and HLA in healthy donors. Whole-study context: The 110 million or so unique TCR beta sequences, from 150 million to 200 million T cells, were found by an earlier analysis.

A word on this clone: Its antigen is undetermined.

CDR1 and CDR2 (germline): SGHVS, FQNEAQ. Losses at the gene ends were 2 bases for V and 9 bases for J; bases not matched to a gene: 2. The CDR3 is 13 residues long. The primer mix had 60 Vbeta and 13 Jbeta primers. The protocol was immunoSEQ multiplex PCR, while the TCRdb copy is restricted to in-frame clones and leaves out a portion. The sample records about 180,000 clones, 80% to 90% being singletons. Notes on the study in general: The study put 150 to 200 TCR beta chains on its list as cytomegalovirus-associated. Reportedly, diagnosis of cytomegalovirus status by the classifier showed high specificity and sensitivity. Productive status was seen about 87% or about 30% of the time for most TCR beta V segments in an earlier analysis.

The sequence derives from a male donor in good health and CMV-seronegative. Specimen: PBMCs. The V call is TRBV7-8, the J call TRBJ2-1; 9 bases fit TRBD2. This CDR3 is CASSLLTSGEQFF. The CDR3 DNA follows: TGTGCCAGCAGCTTACTGACTAGCGGTGAGCAGTTCTTC.